The clone carrying this T cell receptor beta chain was recorded once. Its antigen is still unknown. This sample is drawn from a study of OX40 agonist ivuxolimab in advanced cancers. The overall study: Patients were under 90% male with ages roughly 23 to 85, mean 60. In three patients, partial responses were observed, one with hepatocellular carcinoma and two with cutaneous melanoma. The study's findings and limits: There were also nonresponders showing low normalized T-cell clonal expansion.

Prior autoimmune disease or systemic immunosuppression barred patients. Repertoires were generated with immunoSEQ multiplex PCR, while TCRdb's copy carries only in-frame clones and drops some. The repertoire holds tens of thousands of clones, with 88% as singletons. This receptor was taken from an adult with an advanced solid tumor such as melanoma, head and neck, liver or kidney cancer. Sequences were derived from CD4+ or CD8+ T cells sorted from blood, sampled in a trial of the OX40 agonist ivuxolimab.

CDR3 DNA sequence: TGTGCCAGCAGCTCCGCAGGGGGAACCCTCCACTTT. It yields the protein CASSSAGGTLHF. The chain joins TRBV7-6 to TRBJ1-6; 7 nucleotides align to TRBD1. J gave up 14 bases and V 4 bases, and 5 bases lay outside the gene matches. CDR1 and CDR2 from the germline V gene are SGHVS and FNYEAQ. The CDR3 runs 12 residues.